This TCR beta chain derives from a study of blood T cell repertoires in COVID-19. As for the study in general: Sources were T cells, B-cell-depleted T cells, or PBMCs; the material itself was cDNA or gDNA.

Here immunoSEQ multiplex PCR was the method, and the copy in TCRdb shows in-frame clones only, minus some. The sample comprises 250,000 to 350,000 clones, around 82% of which are singletons, and roughly 14% rests with the top ten. Germline-derived CDR1 and CDR2 are SGHTA and FQGNSA. The V end was cut by 5 bases, the J end by 2 bases, with 15 bases between. This CDR3 has 15 residues. Seattle's enrolled individuals joined amid active infection and were then monitored longitudinally. The TCR comes from a person between 65 and 80 years old with COVID-19, enrolled during active disease. V and J are TRBV7-2 and TRBJ2-5, with a weak D call TRBD2 (6 bases). The sample was peripheral blood. The CDR3: CASSLGLSDQETQYF. The CDR3 DNA is TGTGCCAGCAGCCTGGGACTTTCCGATCAAGAGACCCAGTACTTC.